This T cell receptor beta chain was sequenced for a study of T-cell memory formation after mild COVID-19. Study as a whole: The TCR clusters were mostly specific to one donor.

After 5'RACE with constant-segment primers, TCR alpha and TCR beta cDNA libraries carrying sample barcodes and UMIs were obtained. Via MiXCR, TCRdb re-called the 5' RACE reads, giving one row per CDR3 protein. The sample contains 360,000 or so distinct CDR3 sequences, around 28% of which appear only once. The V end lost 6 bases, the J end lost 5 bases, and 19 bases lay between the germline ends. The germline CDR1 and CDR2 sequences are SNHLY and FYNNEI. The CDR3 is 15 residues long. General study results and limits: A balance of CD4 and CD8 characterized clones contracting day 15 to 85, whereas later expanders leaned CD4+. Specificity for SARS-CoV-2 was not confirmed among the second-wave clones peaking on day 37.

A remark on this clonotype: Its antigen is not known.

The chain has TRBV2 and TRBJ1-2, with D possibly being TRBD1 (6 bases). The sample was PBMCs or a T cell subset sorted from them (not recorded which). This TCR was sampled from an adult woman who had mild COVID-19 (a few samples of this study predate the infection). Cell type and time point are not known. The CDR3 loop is CASRNNPGQGYGYTF. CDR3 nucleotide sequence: TGTGCCAGCAGGAATAATCCGGGACAAGGATATGGCTACACCTTC.